This TCR beta chain was captured by sequencing in a study of post-analysis software for immune sequencing data. Incorporated into the TCR beta cDNA libraries were unique molecular identifiers, which served to reduce PCR and sequencing biases. Each CDR3 protein is one row after TCRdb ran MiXCR on the PCR reads. The sample has roughly 650,000 distinct CDR3 sequences; approximately 60% are singletons. This TCR was recovered from a girl aged 2 to 10 with multiple sclerosis. Sequenced: blood.

The CDR3 DNA sequence: TGCAGTGCGAGGATGGGGCAAGAGACCCAGTACTTC. Amino acid sequence: CSARMGQETQYF. V gene TRBV20-1 combines with J gene TRBJ2-4, with D unresolved. Gene TRBJ2-5 matches the end of the DNA better, so the J call may be wrong. Germline CDR1 DFQATT, CDR2 SNEGSKA (reference sequence). The CDR3 loop spans 12 amino acids.